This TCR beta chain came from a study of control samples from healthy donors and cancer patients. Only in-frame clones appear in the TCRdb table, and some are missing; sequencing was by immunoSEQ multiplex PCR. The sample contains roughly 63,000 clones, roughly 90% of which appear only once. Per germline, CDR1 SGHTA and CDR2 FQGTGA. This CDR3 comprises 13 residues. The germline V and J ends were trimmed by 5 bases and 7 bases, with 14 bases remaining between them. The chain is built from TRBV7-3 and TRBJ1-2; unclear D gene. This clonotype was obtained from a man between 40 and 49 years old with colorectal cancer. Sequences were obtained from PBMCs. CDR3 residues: CASSTPTGSGYTF. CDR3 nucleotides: TGTGCCAGCAGCACCCCCACCGGAAGTGGCTACACCTTC.